This T cell receptor (beta chain) was recovered during a study of graft-versus-host responses after intestinal transplantation. Whole-study context: Isolated intestinal, liver-intestinal, or multivisceral transplants had been given to the recipients.

Sequencing used immunoSEQ multiplex PCR; TCRdb keeps in-frame clones, though not all of them. The table has roughly 50,000 clones, about 89% seen once. The sequence was collected from a human patient who received an intestinal transplant, so some T cells may come from the graft donor. The sample in question was PBMCs, obtained roughly 660 days after intestinal transplant.

As DNA, the CDR3 is TGCAGCGTTGAAGCCCGGGACAGGGGCACAGATACGCAGTATTTT. The encoded protein is CSVEARDRGTDTQYF. The gene calls are TRBV29-1 and TRBJ2-3; 9 positions agree with TRBD1. This CDR3 has 15 residues. Trimming took 1 base from V and 1 from J; bases not matched to a gene: 3. Per the germline V gene, CDR1 is SQVTM and CDR2 is ANQGSEA.